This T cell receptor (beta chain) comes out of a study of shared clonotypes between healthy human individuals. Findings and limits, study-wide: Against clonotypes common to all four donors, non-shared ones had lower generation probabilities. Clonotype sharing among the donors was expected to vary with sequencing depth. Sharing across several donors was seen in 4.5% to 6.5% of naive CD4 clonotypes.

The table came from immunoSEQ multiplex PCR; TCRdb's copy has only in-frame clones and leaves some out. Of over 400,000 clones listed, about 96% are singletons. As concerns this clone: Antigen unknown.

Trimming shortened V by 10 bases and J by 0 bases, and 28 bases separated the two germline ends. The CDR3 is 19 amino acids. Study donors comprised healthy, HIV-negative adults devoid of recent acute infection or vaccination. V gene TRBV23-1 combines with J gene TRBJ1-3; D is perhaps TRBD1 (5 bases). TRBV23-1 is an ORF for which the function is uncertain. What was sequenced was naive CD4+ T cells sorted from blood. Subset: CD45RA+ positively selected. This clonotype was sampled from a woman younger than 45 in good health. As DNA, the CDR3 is TGCGCCAAGTCCCAGACCGGGCAGGGACTAGTCGCCTCTGGAAACACCATATATTTT. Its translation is CAKSQTGQGLVASGNTIYF.